This record covers a single T cell receptor (beta chain). The data stem from a study of cytomegalovirus exposure and HLA in healthy donors. Overall study: Ancestry clustering placed about 86% of roughly 400 genotyped donors in the Caucasian-associated cluster.

The PCR made use of 60 Vbeta and 13 Jbeta primers. Libraries were prepared by immunoSEQ multiplex PCR; TCRdb keeps only in-frame clonotypes and omits some of them. The sample is made up of some 150,000 clones, and the top ten hold 2.2% of it. The receptor was isolated from a woman aged 18-30 years in good health and CMV-seronegative. Sequencing used PBMCs.

This chain's CDR3 is CASSPGQGIGEQYV. CDR3 coding DNA: TGTGCCAGCAGCCCGGGACAGGGGATAGGCGAGCAGTACGTC. The V call is TRBV11-2, the J call TRBJ2-7; 10 bases align to TRBD1. The V and J ends lost 5 bases and 6 bases, in that order; junction bases with no gene match: 7. The CDR3 length is 14 residues. Germline V lookup: CDR1 SGHAT, CDR2 FQNNGV.